This entry lists 10 T cell receptor beta chains sequenced from one sample in a study of CD8 T cells in ankylosing spondylitis. Study results and caveats: In ankylosing spondylitis blood, a motif of fewer than 10 highly homologous TCR beta variants appeared characteristic.

No antigen is known for these receptors. TCRdb re-analysed the 5' RACE reads in MiXCR, keeping a single row per CDR3 protein. Of about 480,000 distinct CDR3 sequences in the sample, over 15% were seen once. Sequenced material: blood, either unsorted or a sorted T cell fraction (not recorded which). These receptor sequences come from a male donor with ankylosing spondylitis.

This clonotype was seen many times. V usage is TRBV2 and J usage is TRBJ2-3; the D gene is possibly TRBD2 (5 bases). The V and J ends lost 11 bases and 2 bases respectively, with 14 bases between them. The CDR3 sequence is 13 residues long. Per the germline V gene, CDR1 is SNHLY and CDR2 is FYNNEI. The CDR3: CAVGDYPTDTQYF. Written as DNA, the CDR3 is TGTGCCGTAGGCGACTACCCCACAGATACGCAGTATTTT.

The J gene is TRBJ2-2, the V gene TRBV2; no definite D call. This CDR3 spans 14 amino acids. The V gene's germline CDR1 is SNHLY and CDR2 FYNNEI. The V end lost 6 bases, the J end lost 0 bases, and 8 bases lay between the germline ends. The DNA for the CDR3 is TGTGCCAGCAGATTTAACGCGAACACCGGGGAGCTGTTTTTT. Protein sequence: CASRFNANTGELFF.

Only a few counts were recorded for this clonotype. This rearrangement joins TRBV28 to TRBJ2-7, with D tentatively TRBD1 or TRBD2 (6 bases each). Per the germline V gene, CDR1 is MDHEN and CDR2 is SYDVKM. The V gene lost 5 bases and the J gene lost 2 bases, with 16 bases spanning the gap. This CDR3 has 15 amino acids. CDR3 protein: CASSPVAGQTYEQYF. In DNA, the CDR3 is TGTGCCAGCAGTCCCGTGGCGGGACAAACCTACGAGCAGTACTTC.

This clonotype was counted only a few times. This chain joins TRBV6-2 or TRBV6-3 and TRBJ2-7; TRBD2 agrees at 7 bases. Germline V CDR1 and CDR2: MNHEY, SVGEGT. The CDR3 contains 15 residues. V shed 5 bases, J shed 7 bases, and the junction held 14 bases outside the gene matches. The CDR3 region has the DNA TGTGCCAGCAGTACCCCGGGGGGACCCCGGCTGGAGCAGTACTTC. It yields the protein CASSTPGGPRLEQYF.

This clonotype was detected a few times. The chain combines TRBV7-8 with TRBJ1-4, with D maybe TRBD1 (6 bases). The germline V and J ends were trimmed by 2 bases and 7 bases, with 11 bases remaining between them. The CDR3 spans 14 residues. In germline, CDR1 is SGHVS, CDR2 FQNEAQ. DNA of the CDR3: TGTGCCAGCAGCTTAACAGGGATCGGTGAAAAACTGTTTTTT. Its translation: CASSLTGIGEKLFF.

This clonotype was seen more than once but under ten times. V and J are TRBV20-1 and TRBJ2-4; D may be TRBD2 (6 bases). CDR3 size: 16 residues. The germline V gene encodes CDR1 DFQATT and CDR2 SNEGSKA (reference sequence). Deletions cut 3 bases from V and 0 bases from J, with 15 bases between. DNA of the CDR3: TGCAGTGCTAGTGGGGGGAGCGGACTAGCCAAAAACATTCAGTACTTC. Translation: CSASGGSGLAKNIQYF.

The V gene is TRBV14, the J gene TRBJ1-2; D gene unclear. CDR3 length: 14 residues. The germline V and J ends were trimmed by 3 bases and 8 bases, with 16 bases remaining between them. Germline V gene data show CDR1 as SGHDN and CDR2 as FVKESK. In DNA, the CDR3 is TGTGCCAGCAGCCATGTCTTGTGGCAATGGGGCTACACCTTC. Its translation is CASSHVLWQWGYTF. The full variable domain, completed using reference TRBV14 and TRBJ1-2, is EAGVTQFPSHSVIEKGQTVTLRCDPISGHDNLYWYRRVMGKEIKFLLHFVKESKQDESGMPNNRFLAERTGGTYSTLKVQPAELEDSGVYFCASSHVLWQWGYTFGSGTRLTVV.

This chain joins TRBV14 and TRBJ1-1; D is ambiguous. Deletions cut 1 base from V and 1 base from J, with 7 bases between. Germline V gene data show CDR1 as SGHDN and CDR2 as FVKESK. The CDR3 loop spans 14 amino acids. The CDR3 DNA is TGTGCCAGCAGCCAAGGTCAGTGGAACACTGAAGCTTTCTTT. As protein: CASSQGQWNTEAFF.

The V and J genes are TRBV18 and TRBJ1-1; D uncertain. V shed 6 bases and J shed 0 bases, with 11 bases lying between them. Germline V CDR1 and CDR2: KGHSH, LQKENI. The CDR3 loop spans 14 amino acids. The CDR3 DNA sequence: TGTGCCAGCTCGCACAGAGAGATGAACACTGAAGCTTTCTTT. Translation: CASSHREMNTEAFF. Based on the CDR3 plus reference TRBV18 and TRBJ1-1, the full variable domain is NAGVMQNPRHLVRRRGQEARLRCSPMKGHSHVYWYRQLPEEGLKFMVYLQKENIIDESGMPKERFSAEFPKEGPSILRIQQVVRGDSAAYFCASSHREMNTEAFFGQGTRLTVV.

V gene TRBV20-1 combines with J gene TRBJ1-1, with a weak D call TRBD1 (5 bases). In germline, CDR1 is DFQATT, CDR2 SNEGSKA (reference sequence). V was cut by 0 bases and J by 5 bases, with 7 bases left in between. CDR3 length: 12 amino acids. CDR3 DNA sequence: TGCAGTGCTAGAGACAGGGTTACTGAAGCTTTCTTT. This translates into CSARDRVTEAFF.